A single count supports the clone carrying this T cell receptor beta chain. These data originate in a study of technical replicates of blood from a few donors. The protocol was immunoSEQ multiplex PCR, while the TCRdb copy is restricted to in-frame clones and leaves out a portion. The sample includes 77,000 or so clones, roughly 89% seen only once; the top ten take 0.41%. The V end was cut by 5 bases, the J end by 8 bases, with 18 bases between. This CDR3 comprises 15 residues. From germline, CDR1 is SEHNR and CDR2 FQNEAQ (reference sequence). V and J are TRBV7-9 and TRBJ1-4; maybe TRBD1 (5 bases). This receptor was obtained from a human donor in good health. Material for sequencing was T cells isolated from PBMCs. CDR3 sequence: CASSPRASAIEKLFF. The CDR3 DNA is TGTGCCAGCAGCCCCAGGGCGTCCGCAATCGAAAAACTGTTTTTT.